A selection of T cell receptor beta chains follows, all from one sample in a study of CD8 T cells in Susac syndrome. TCRdb re-called the immunoSEQ multiplex PCR reads with MiXCR, one entry per CDR3 protein. The sample lists about 400,000 distinct CDR3 sequences, around 85% occurring once. The specimen was CD8+ T cells from PBMCs. The receptors here all came from a human donor with multiple sclerosis. The CDR3 runs from the conserved cysteine through the conserved F or W. The D gene is left open where the match is weak. Expanded clones get a size class; other rows say once, few or many, or leave the size out.

cdr3_aa: CASSEYSSPSSYNEQFF
cdr3_nt: TGTGCCAGCAGTGAATACAGCTCTCCGAGCTCCTACAATGAGCAGTTCTTC
j_call: TRBJ2-1
clone_size: NA
d_call: NA
v_call: TRBV12-3/TRBV12-4

cdr3_aa: CASSSLASGGHADTQYF
cdr3_nt: TGTGCCAGCAGTTCGCTGGCTAGCGGGGGGCACGCAGATACGCAGTATTTT
j_call: TRBJ2-3
clone_size: NA
d_call: TRBD2
v_call: TRBV27

cdr3_aa: CASSPPNQNNEQFF
cdr3_nt: TGTGCCAGCTCACCACCGAATCAGAACAATGAGCAGTTCTTC
j_call: TRBJ2-1
clone_size: NA
d_call: NA
v_call: TRBV18

cdr3_aa: CASSEAAGAETQYF
cdr3_nt: TGTGCCAGCAGTGAAGCGGCGGGGGCTGAGACCCAGTACTTC
j_call: TRBJ2-5
clone_size: NA
d_call: NA
v_call: TRBV6-1

cdr3_aa: CASTAGERNVYEQYF
cdr3_nt: TGTGCCAGCACGGCCGGGGAGAGAAATGTATACGAGCAGTACTTC
j_call: TRBJ2-7
clone_size: NA
d_call: NA
v_call: TRBV6-1

cdr3_aa: CSARDRETGNQPQHF
cdr3_nt: TGCAGTGCTAGAGATCGGGAGACAGGGAATCAGCCCCAGCATTTT
j_call: TRBJ1-5
clone_size: NA
d_call: TRBD1
v_call: TRBV20-1

cdr3_aa: CASGTTHGYTF
cdr3_nt: TGCGCCAGTGGAACGACCCATGGCTACACCTTC
j_call: TRBJ1-2
clone_size: NA
d_call: NA
v_call: TRBV10-2

cdr3_aa: CASSESPWGLGPGYTF
cdr3_nt: TGTGCCAGCAGTGAATCCCCGTGGGGGTTGGGTCCTGGCTACACCTTC
j_call: TRBJ1-2
clone_size: NA
d_call: NA
v_call: TRBV25-1

cdr3_aa: CASSGAGVWYEQYF
cdr3_nt: TGTGCCAGCAGTGGGGCAGGGGTATGGTACGAGCAGTACTTC
j_call: TRBJ2-7
clone_size: once
d_call: NA
v_call: TRBV7-9

cdr3_aa: CATGGAGNQPQHF
cdr3_nt: TGTGCCACGGGAGGTGCTGGCAATCAGCCCCAGCATTTT
j_call: TRBJ1-5
clone_size: few
d_call: NA
v_call: TRBV27

cdr3_aa: CASSSDYEQYF
cdr3_nt: TGTGCCAGCTCATCGGATTACGAGCAGTACTTC
j_call: TRBJ2-7
clone_size: NA
d_call: NA
v_call: TRBV5-5

cdr3_aa: CASMKREMGANVLTF
cdr3_nt: TGTGCCAGCATGAAGAGGGAAATGGGGGCCAACGTCCTGACTTTC
j_call: TRBJ2-6
clone_size: NA
d_call: NA
v_call: TRBV2

cdr3_aa: CASRRQGSDGYTF
cdr3_nt: TGCGCCAGCAGGCGACAGGGCTCGGATGGCTACACCTTC
j_call: TRBJ1-2
clone_size: NA
d_call: TRBD1
v_call: TRBV4-1

cdr3_aa: CASSLFLGGDTEAFF
cdr3_nt: TGTGCCAGCAGTCTATTTCTAGGTGGAGACACTGAAGCTTTCTTT
j_call: TRBJ1-1
clone_size: NA
d_call: NA
v_call: TRBV4-2

cdr3_aa: CASSPGVTLDYGYTF
cdr3_nt: TGTGCCAGCAGTCCCGGGGTAACCCTAGACTATGGCTACACCTTC
j_call: TRBJ1-2
clone_size: NA
d_call: NA
v_call: TRBV27

cdr3_aa: CASSPSRSSTDTQYF
cdr3_nt: TGTGCCAGCAGTCCTAGCAGATCGAGCACAGATACGCAGTATTTT
j_call: TRBJ2-3
clone_size: NA
d_call: NA
v_call: TRBV12-3/TRBV12-4

cdr3_aa: CASSLSGQRFNYGYTF
cdr3_nt: TGTGCCAGCAGTTTAAGCGGACAGAGGTTTAACTATGGCTACACCTTC
j_call: TRBJ1-2
clone_size: NA
d_call: NA
v_call: TRBV27

cdr3_aa: CASSVGLYDREGLYEQYF
cdr3_nt: TGTGCCAGCAGCGTAGGGCTTTACGACAGGGAGGGCCTCTACGAGCAGTACTTC
j_call: TRBJ2-7
clone_size: NA
d_call: NA
v_call: TRBV9

cdr3_aa: CASSYSIIWGRNGQPQHF
cdr3_nt: TGTGCCAGCAGTTACTCGATAATCTGGGGGCGGAATGGTCAGCCCCAGCATTTT
j_call: TRBJ1-5
clone_size: NA
d_call: NA
v_call: TRBV6-5

cdr3_aa: CASSPEWGQSSYEQYF
cdr3_nt: TGTGCCAGCAGTCCGGAATGGGGACAAAGCTCCTACGAGCAGTACTTC
j_call: TRBJ2-7
clone_size: NA
d_call: NA
v_call: TRBV27

cdr3_aa: CSARSWTDRPYEQYF
cdr3_nt: TGCAGTGCTAGAAGCTGGACAGACCGCCCCTACGAGCAGTACTTC
j_call: TRBJ2-7
clone_size: NA
d_call: NA
v_call: TRBV20-1

cdr3_aa: CASSGGTAREQYF
cdr3_nt: TGTGCCAGCAGTGGCGGGACAGCGCGGGAGCAGTACTTC
j_call: TRBJ2-7
clone_size: NA
d_call: NA
v_call: TRBV27

cdr3_aa: CAISGTGSPYEQYF
cdr3_nt: TGTGCCATCAGTGGGACAGGGTCCCCCTACGAGCAGTACTTC
j_call: TRBJ2-7
clone_size: NA
d_call: TRBD1
v_call: TRBV10-3

cdr3_aa: CASSQGTRGFYEQYF
cdr3_nt: TGTGCCAGCAGCCAGGGGACAAGGGGCTTTTACGAGCAGTACTTC
j_call: TRBJ2-7
clone_size: NA
d_call: NA
v_call: TRBV7-2

cdr3_aa: CASSPNWVSDGYTF
cdr3_nt: TGTGCCAGCAGCCCGAATTGGGTCTCAGATGGCTACACCTTC
j_call: TRBJ1-2
clone_size: NA
d_call: NA
v_call: TRBV12-3/TRBV12-4

cdr3_aa: CASPPSGAFSYNEQFF
cdr3_nt: TGTGCCAGCCCTCCTAGCGGGGCATTCTCCTACAATGAGCAGTTCTTC
j_call: TRBJ2-1
clone_size: NA
d_call: TRBD2
v_call: TRBV7-2

cdr3_aa: CASSYAGAQYF
cdr3_nt: TGTGCCAGCAGCTACGCAGGGGCTCAGTACTTC
j_call: TRBJ2-5
clone_size: NA
d_call: NA
v_call: TRBV11-2

cdr3_aa: CASSQDKVTYEQYF
cdr3_nt: TGTGCCAGCAGCCAAGATAAAGTAACCTACGAGCAGTACTTC
j_call: TRBJ2-7
clone_size: NA
d_call: NA
v_call: TRBV3-1

cdr3_aa: CASSLRGVGLFEQYF
cdr3_nt: TGTGCCAGCAGCCTAAGAGGGGTAGGGTTGTTCGAGCAGTACTTC
j_call: TRBJ2-7
clone_size: NA
d_call: NA
v_call: TRBV4-2

cdr3_aa: CASSVTLGQGNTEAFF
cdr3_nt: TGTGCCAGCAGTGTGACCCTCGGACAGGGGAACACTGAAGCTTTCTTT
j_call: TRBJ1-1
clone_size: NA
d_call: TRBD1
v_call: TRBV2

cdr3_aa: CSVEGGFKGGENIQYF
cdr3_nt: TGCAGCGTTGAAGGGGGTTTTAAGGGTGGCGAAAACATTCAGTACTTC
j_call: TRBJ2-4
clone_size: few
d_call: NA
v_call: TRBV29-1

cdr3_aa: CASSSIGGDEQFF
cdr3_nt: TGTGCCAGCAGCTCGATAGGGGGGGATGAGCAGTTCTTC
j_call: TRBJ2-1
clone_size: NA
d_call: NA
v_call: TRBV5-4

cdr3_aa: CASSPGDYGYTF
cdr3_nt: TGTGCCAGCAGCCCTGGGGACTATGGCTACACCTTC
j_call: TRBJ1-2
clone_size: NA
d_call: NA
v_call: TRBV14

cdr3_aa: CAWSDGAYEQYF
cdr3_nt: TGTGCCTGGAGTGACGGAGCCTACGAGCAGTACTTC
j_call: TRBJ2-7
clone_size: once
d_call: NA
v_call: TRBV30

cdr3_aa: CASSLTIAGGSSYNEQFF
cdr3_nt: TGTGCCAGCAGTCTTACTATAGCGGGCGGTAGCTCCTACAATGAGCAGTTCTTC
j_call: TRBJ2-1
clone_size: once
d_call: TRBD2
v_call: TRBV6-1

cdr3_aa: CASSWGQFNNEQFF
cdr3_nt: TGTGCCAGCAGCTGGGGACAGTTTAACAATGAGCAGTTCTTC
j_call: TRBJ2-1
clone_size: NA
d_call: TRBD1
v_call: TRBV7-6

cdr3_aa: CASSMGTGELFF
cdr3_nt: TGCGCCAGCAGCATGGGAACCGGGGAGCTGTTTTTT
j_call: TRBJ2-2
clone_size: NA
d_call: NA
v_call: TRBV4-1

cdr3_aa: CASSSPRKPSSGGYNEQFF
cdr3_nt: TGTGCCAGCAGCTCTCCGAGAAAACCGTCTAGCGGAGGCTACAATGAGCAGTTCTTC
j_call: TRBJ2-1
clone_size: NA
d_call: TRBD2
v_call: TRBV7-9

cdr3_aa: CASSQVGLADGDTQYF
cdr3_nt: TGTGCCAGCAGCCAAGTGGGACTAGCTGATGGAGATACGCAGTATTTT
j_call: TRBJ2-3
clone_size: NA
d_call: TRBD2
v_call: TRBV3-1